Included here is one TCR beta chain sequence, with context. These data originate in a study of blood T cell repertoires in COVID-19. Study context: Samples came from the United States, Italy and Spain, spanning acute and convalescent COVID-19. In each case, the material was cDNA or gDNA derived from T cells, B-cell-depleted T cells, or PBMCs.

This CDR3 contains 14 residues. V was shortened by 5 bases and J by 2 bases, with 12 bases between the two germline ends. CDR1 SGHTA and CDR2 FQGNSA come from the germline V gene. In the authors' workflow: Nucleated cell number was recorded as an estimate derived from reference gene primer amplification. Only in-frame clones appear in the TCRdb table, and some are missing; sequencing was by immunoSEQ multiplex PCR. Clonal size and the V and J genes are those of that table, whereas D and trimming came from the DNA. The sample holds about 280,000 clones, approximately 86% seen once. The sequencing input was peripheral blood. This TCR was recovered from a young man with active or convalescent COVID-19. V is TRBV7-2 and J is TRBJ2-5; D is perhaps TRBD2 (6 bases). CDR3 DNA sequence: TGTGCCAGCAGCCCTTTTGGGGGGCAAGAGACCCAGTACTTC. It encodes CASSPFGGQETQYF.